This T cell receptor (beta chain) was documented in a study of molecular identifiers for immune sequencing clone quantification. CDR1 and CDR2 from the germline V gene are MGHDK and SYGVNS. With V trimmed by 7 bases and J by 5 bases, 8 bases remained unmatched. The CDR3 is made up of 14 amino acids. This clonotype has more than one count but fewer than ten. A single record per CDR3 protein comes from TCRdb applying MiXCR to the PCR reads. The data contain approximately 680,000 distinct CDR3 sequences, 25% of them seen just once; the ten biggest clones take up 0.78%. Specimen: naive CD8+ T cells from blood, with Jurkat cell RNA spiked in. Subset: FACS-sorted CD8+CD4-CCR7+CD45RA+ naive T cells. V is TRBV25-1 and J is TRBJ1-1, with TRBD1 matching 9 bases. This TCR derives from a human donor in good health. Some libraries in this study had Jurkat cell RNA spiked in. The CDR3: CASTPDRGFTEAFF. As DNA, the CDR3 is TGTGCCAGCACTCCGGACAGGGGTTTTACTGAAGCTTTCTTT.